This T cell receptor beta chain is from a study of radiotherapy plus CTLA-4 blockade in lung cancer (dated by TCRdb to 2017 to 2018). Regarding the study in general: Objective responses occurred in 18% of enrolled patients, and about 30% achieved disease control.

The investigation overall reported the following: TCR clones derived from tumors expanded in peripheral blood after treatment with radiotherapy and ipilimumab. Early dynamic changes in blood T cell clones, together with increased serum interferon-beta after radiation, were reported as the strongest predictors of response.

As for this clone: What this receptor recognizes is not known. No per-base quality is available; no much larger clone lies one base away.

In this study, focal radiation therapy paired with CTLA-4 blockade (ipilimumab) was tested in patients who had chemo-refractory metastatic non-small-cell lung cancer. The library relied on the immunoSEQ multiplex PCR assay. Here the immuneACCESS table is served through TCRdb, limited to in-frame sequences with V and J called. Missing clones are a known gap in these copies; in checked studies unresolved V genes cover under half, and the rest lacks a known reason. The sample records 85,000 to 120,000 clones, approximately 87% of which are singletons. Of the sample, around 2% is held by the ten largest clones. The origin of this receptor is a human donor with non-small cell lung cancer that progressed on radiotherapy plus ipilimumab. Some clones in this sample may be carry-over from other donors' samples. The source material was peripheral blood, sampled from a patient treated with radiotherapy plus ipilimumab.

The CDR3 amino acid sequence is: CASSSWGLADYEQYF. The bases read TGTGCCAGCAGCTCATGGGGACTAGCGGACTACGAGCAGTACTTC. The chain was built from TRBV7-9 and TRBJ2-7, and 11 junctional nucleotides match TRBD2. Per the germline V gene (reference sequence), SEHNR is the CDR1 and FQNEAQ is the CDR2. Measured from the cysteine to the phenylalanine, the CDR3 is 15 residues long. Only CDR3 DNA remains: 45 bases, in frame from the first base. Trimming accounts for 4 bases at V and 3 bases at J, while the number of junction bases matched to no gene is 5.